These T cell receptor beta chains were read from a single sample in a study of HIV-infected patients and healthy controls. Each CDR3 protein is one row after TCRdb ran MiXCR on the 5' RACE reads. The profile covers 55,000 to 70,000 distinct CDR3 sequences, with about 19% appearing a single time and more than 1.3% taken by the ten largest. Specimen: CD4+ T cells from blood. The receptors come from a human donor in good health. CDR3s include the opening cysteine and the closing phenylalanine or tryptophan. D genes are given only for firm matches. A row's size may be missing; if present it is once, few, many or a size class.

J: TRBJ1-5
size: few
D: .
V: TRBV27
CDR3: CASSLNREVDQPQHF
DNA: TGTGCCAGCAGTTTGAACAGGGAAGTGGATCAGCCCCAGCATTTT

J: TRBJ1-5
size: many
D: .
V: TRBV3-1
CDR3: CASSQENQPQHF
DNA: TGTGCCAGCAGCCAAGAGAATCAGCCCCAGCATTTT

J: TRBJ2-7
size: .
D: TRBD1
V: TRBV20-1
CDR3: CSGQGDYEQYF
DNA: TGCAGTGGGCAGGGGGACTACGAGCAGTACTTC

J: TRBJ1-5
size: .
D: .
V: TRBV19
CDR3: CASSIYVNQPQHF
DNA: TGTGCCAGTAGTATTTACGTCAATCAGCCCCAGCATTTT

J: TRBJ2-1
size: .
D: .
V: TRBV28
CDR3: CASIYPTGSSYNEQFF
DNA: TGTGCCAGCATTTACCCGACTGGGAGCTCCTACAATGAGCAGTTCTTC

J: TRBJ2-1
size: many
D: TRBD1
V: TRBV19
CDR3: CASSKQGAVNEQFF
DNA: TGTGCCAGTAGTAAGCAGGGGGCGGTAAATGAGCAGTTCTTC

J: TRBJ1-4
size: .
D: .
V: TRBV5-1
CDR3: CASSPGPNEKLFF
DNA: TGCGCCAGCAGCCCGGGACCGAATGAAAAACTGTTTTTT

J: TRBJ1-4
size: few
D: .
V: TRBV29-1
CDR3: CSVEGGADEKLFF
DNA: TGCAGCGTTGAAGGGGGCGCAGATGAAAAACTGTTTTTT

J: TRBJ1-1
size: .
D: TRBD1
V: TRBV12-3/TRBV12-4
CDR3: CASSRDNRGLAEAFF
DNA: TGTGCCAGCAGTCGAGACAACAGGGGTTTGGCTGAAGCTTTCTTT

J: TRBJ1-5
size: .
D: .
V: TRBV20-1
CDR3: CSATHGYAQHF
DNA: TGCAGTGCTACACATGGTTACGCCCAGCATTTT

J: TRBJ2-3
size: many
D: .
V: TRBV7-2
CDR3: CASRIQVGTDTQYF
DNA: TGTGCCAGCCGTATTCAGGTGGGCACAGATACGCAGTATTTT

J: TRBJ1-2
size: many
D: .
V: TRBV29-1
CDR3: CSVVPPGQIYGYTF
DNA: TGCAGCGTTGTACCCCCGGGCCAGATCTATGGCTACACCTTC

J: TRBJ1-1
size: few
D: TRBD1
V: TRBV6-2/TRBV6-3
CDR3: CASSYRGRRTEAFF
DNA: TGTGCCAGCAGTTACAGGGGGCGAAGAACTGAAGCTTTCTTT

J: TRBJ1-2
size: .
D: TRBD1
V: TRBV2
CDR3: CASSVDRDGYTF
DNA: TGTGCCAGCAGTGTTGACAGGGACGGCTACACCTTC

J: TRBJ2-3
size: many
D: TRBD1
V: TRBV29-1
CDR3: CSVEGQGMNTQYF
DNA: TGCAGCGTCGAAGGACAGGGGATGAATACGCAGTATTTT

J: TRBJ1-5
size: few
D: .
V: TRBV12-3/TRBV12-4
CDR3: CASSLEGDQPQHF
DNA: TGTGCCAGCAGCCTAGAAGGGGATCAGCCCCAGCATTTT

J: TRBJ1-2
size: .
D: .
V: TRBV29-1
CDR3: CSVAVGQGLGYTF
DNA: TGCAGCGTTGCGGTTGGGCAGGGCTTAGGCTACACCTTC

J: TRBJ1-2
size: .
D: TRBD1
V: TRBV7-9
CDR3: CASSLQGVIRGYTF
DNA: TGTGCCAGCAGCTTACAGGGGGTAATTCGTGGCTACACCTTC

J: TRBJ1-2
size: many
D: .
V: TRBV7-8
CDR3: CASSLTEDKPGRRLHGYTF
DNA: TGTGCCAGCAGCTTGACGGAAGATAAACCGGGACGTCGTTTGCATGGCTACACCTTC

J: TRBJ1-1
size: few
D: .
V: TRBV3-1
CDR3: CASSPPGGQRNTEAFF
DNA: TGTGCCAGCAGCCCGCCGGGAGGGCAGAGGAACACTGAAGCTTTCTTT

J: TRBJ1-2
size: many
D: .
V: TRBV28
CDR3: CASSPTLGGYGYTF
DNA: TGTGCCAGCAGTCCCACCCTTGGGGGCTATGGCTACACCTTC

J: TRBJ2-7
size: .
D: TRBD2
V: TRBV7-9
CDR3: CASSLARQGGLSEQYF
DNA: TGTGCCAGCAGCTTAGCGCGGCAGGGAGGGCTCTCCGAGCAGTACTTC